This T cell receptor (beta chain) comes out of a study of shared clonotypes between healthy human individuals. This table comes from immunoSEQ multiplex PCR, and its TCRdb copy is limited to in-frame clones, with some not included. The sample consists of 2 million to 2.5 million clones, roughly 96% of them appearing once. The CDR3 contains 12 residues. From germline, CDR1 is KGHSH and CDR2 LQKENI. The ends were cut back, 5 bases at V and 12 bases at J, with 14 bases in the middle. Notes on this clone: No antigen is known for it.

Those who donated, Caucasian adults without exception, all lived in Nashville, Tennessee. Naive CD45RA+ and memory CD45RA-negative subsets were split from CD4+ cells. Overall study findings and caveats: Deeper or shallower sequencing was expected to change how clonotypes are shared among donors.

The chain recombines TRBV18 with TRBJ1-5; a weak D match, TRBD1 (6 bases). The clonotype originates from a young man in good health. Material for sequencing was naive CD4+ T cells sorted from blood. Regarding subset: CD45RA+ positively selected. For the CDR3, the DNA is TGTGCCAGCTCATCAGGACAGCCGCTCCAGCATTTT. Protein sequence: CASSSGQPLQHF.